One and the same sample provided the 27 T cell receptor beta chains below, sequenced in a study of T cell changes during pregnancy in multiple sclerosis. Profiled with immunoSEQ multiplex PCR; TCRdb holds only in-frame clones, not every one. The sample includes about 100,000 clones, roughly 92% of them seen just once. This material consisted of peripheral blood, taken after pregnancy. All receptors come from a female donor with multiple sclerosis, enrolled in a pregnancy study.

The gene calls are TRBV2 and TRBJ2-1; 8 bases agree with TRBD2. This CDR3 is 16 amino acids long. Looked up from germline, CDR1 is SNHLY and CDR2 is FYNNEI. J was trimmed by 7 bases and V by 7 bases; bases with no gene match: 15. The CDR3 reads CASKSTSGTLGNEQFF. The DNA for the CDR3 is TGTGCCAGCAAAAGTACTAGCGGAACCCTGGGGAATGAGCAGTTCTTC.

This chain connects TRBV19 to TRBJ1-3; 8 bases agree with TRBD1. Germline CDR1 is LNHDA and CDR2 is SQIVND (reference sequence). V was pared by 5 bases and J by 4 bases, with 7 bases of the junction left unmatched. CDR3 length: 15 residues. The CDR3 coding sequence is TGTGCCAGTAGTCGCAGGGGGCGCGAAGGAAACACCATATATTTT. Protein sequence: CASSRRGREGNTIYF. The entire variable domain, with the rest obtained from reference TRBV19 and TRBJ1-3, is as follows: DGGITQSPKYLFRKEGQNVTLSCEQNLNHDAMYWYRQDPGQGLRLIYYSQIVNDFQKGDIAEGYSVSREKKESFPLTVTSAQKNPTAFYLCASSRRGREGNTIYFGEGSWLTVV.

This sequence joins TRBV7-5 and TRBJ1-4; the DNA was not used to check the table's D call, TRBD1. TRBV7-5 is shown as a pseudogene. The CDR3 extends over 17 amino acids. The CDR3 region has the DNA TGTGTCAGAAGCTTATGGGGCCAATTTGCAACTAATGAAAAACTGTTTTTT. Amino acids: CVRSLWGQFATNEKLFF.

This clone was recorded only once. The chain carries TRBV4-3 and TRBJ2-2; D perhaps matches TRBD1 (6 bases). Germline V CDR1 and CDR2: LGHNA, YSLEER. V lost 0 bases and J 0 bases, leaving 11 bases between the germline ends. The CDR3 contains 17 residues. The CDR3 DNA reads TGCGCCAGCAGCCAAGATTTACAGGGTTCGAACACCGGGGAGCTGTTTTTT. This encodes CASSQDLQGSNTGELFF.

This chain connects TRBV19 to TRBJ2-7; 7 bases line up with TRBD1. The junction had 0 bases not matched to a gene; V was cut back by 3 bases and J by 1 base. CDR1 is LNHDA, CDR2 SQIVND, per germline (reference sequence). CDR3 length: 13 residues. In DNA, the CDR3 is TGTGCCAGTAGTATGACAGGGTCCTACGAGCAGTACTTC. Translated, it gives CASSMTGSYEQYF.

The V and J genes are TRBV19 and TRBJ1-1; possibly TRBD1 for D (5 bases). The V gene's germline CDR1 is LNHDA and CDR2 SQIVND (reference sequence). The CDR3 runs 14 residues. The V end lost 5 bases, the J end lost 3 bases, and 13 bases lay between the germline ends. The CDR3 coding sequence is TGTGCCAGTAGTGGGGGGACGGGATACACTGAAGCTTTCTTT. Translating it yields CASSGGTGYTEAFF.

The chain recombines TRBV7-3 with TRBJ2-1, with 13 bases fitting TRBD2. The CDR3 runs to 15 residues. Trimming removed 4 bases from V and 14 bases from J; junction bases left unmatched: 11. Germline assignment: CDR1 SGHTA and CDR2 FQGTGA. The CDR3 region has the DNA TGTGCCAGCAGCTCGTCCGATGGGACTAGCGGGGCAAAGTTCTTC. Its translation: CASSSSDGTSGAKFF.

Of note for this clone: It is unclear where the CDR3 begins or ends on the DNA, so no DNA is shown, and the CDR3 is as TCRdb lists it. The chain employs TRBV7-8 and TRBJ1-2. The CDR3 length is 17 residues, termini included. CDR1 SGHVS and CDR2 FQNEAQ come from the germline V gene. The CDR3 here is CASSLTGVGPGNYGYTF.

The chain has TRBV5-1 and TRBJ2-3, with 9 nucleotides matching TRBD1. Per the germline V gene, CDR1 is SGHRS and CDR2 is YFSETQ. The V and J ends lost 5 bases and 3 bases, in that order; junction bases with no gene match: 16. The CDR3 totals 18 residues. CDR3 residues: CASRLRGTGQGATDTQYF. The CDR3, as DNA: TGCGCCAGCAGGCTCCGGGGGACAGGGCAGGGGGCAACAGATACGCAGTATTTT.

The chain joins TRBV5-1 to TRBJ2-1, with 8 bases identical to TRBD1. CDR1 and CDR2 from the germline V gene are SGHRS and YFSETQ. J gave up 6 bases and V 0 bases, and 5 bases lay outside the gene matches. The CDR3 has 15 residues. CDR3 in amino acids: CASSLAGQAGNEQFF. DNA of the CDR3: TGCGCCAGCAGCTTGGCGGGACAGGCGGGCAATGAGCAGTTCTTC.

This chain uses TRBV5-4 with TRBJ2-3; weak D call: TRBD1 (6 bases). CDR1 is SGHNT and CDR2 is YYREEE in the germline V gene (reference sequence). The ends were cut back, 0 bases at V and 5 bases at J, with 16 bases in the middle. CDR3 length equals 16 residues. CDR3 amino acids: CASSLGSGRGRDTQYF. The DNA of the CDR3 is TGTGCCAGCAGCTTGGGGTCGGGCAGGGGAAGAGATACGCAGTATTTT.

This rearrangement joins TRBV5-5 to TRBJ1-2; perhaps TRBD1 as D (6 bases). CDR3 size: 15 residues. With 4 bases removed from V and 6 bases from J, the gap between germline ends came to 19 bases. From germline, CDR1 is SGHKS and CDR2 YYEKEE (reference sequence). The CDR3 nucleotides are TGTGCCAGCAGCCCGTTCCACCCAACAGGGCATGGCTACACCTTC. Translating gives CASSPFHPTGHGYTF.

J is TRBJ2-7 and V is TRBV27; tentative D call: TRBD1 (5 bases). Germline CDR1 is MNHEY and CDR2 is SMNVEV (reference sequence). The V end was cut by 3 bases, the J end by 0 bases, with 9 bases between. The CDR3 is made up of 14 amino acids. The CDR3 DNA reads TGTGCCAGCAGTTTCGCGGACAACTCCTACGAGCAGTACTTC. This encodes CASSFADNSYEQYF.

The gene calls are TRBV7-3 and TRBJ2-3, with D possibly matching TRBD2 (7 bases). Trimming removed 2 bases from V and 5 bases from J, with 11 bases in between. The CDR3 sequence is 14 residues long. The V gene's germline CDR1 is SGHTA and CDR2 FQGTGA. In DNA, the CDR3 is TGTGCCAGCAGCTTATCGGGGGGCTTAGATACGCAGTATTTT. The encoded protein is CASSLSGGLDTQYF.

The rearrangement links TRBV12-5 to TRBJ1-1; 9 nucleotides match TRBD1. V lost 5 bases, J lost 0 bases, and 4 bases stayed unmatched. The CDR3 extends over 15 amino acids. Germline CDR1 LGHNT, CDR2 FRNRAP. The CDR3 protein is CASGPGQGMNTEAFF. The CDR3, as DNA: TGTGCTAGTGGTCCCGGACAGGGGATGAACACTGAAGCTTTCTTT.

This chain joins TRBV9 and TRBJ2-1; TRBD2 agrees at 7 bases. V trimming: 0 bases; J trimming: 0 bases; junction bases outside the gene matches: 6. CDR3 length: 17 amino acids. Looked up from germline, CDR1 is SGDLS and CDR2 is YYNGEE. CDR3: CASSVGWEGFSYNEQFF. DNA of the CDR3: TGTGCCAGCAGCGTAGGTTGGGAGGGTTTCTCCTACAATGAGCAGTTCTTC.

This clone was seen only once. This chain links TRBV28 with TRBJ2-1, with D possibly matching TRBD1 (6 bases). CDR1 is MDHEN, CDR2 SYDVKM, per germline. V lost 3 bases and J 2 bases, leaving 11 bases between the germline ends. CDR3 size: 15 residues. This CDR3 is CASSLGRGAYNEQFF. CDR3 DNA: TGTGCCAGCAGTTTGGGCAGGGGTGCCTACAATGAGCAGTTCTTC.

The chain is built from TRBV5-4 and TRBJ1-4; TRBD1 might be the D (5 bases). Germline-derived CDR1 and CDR2 are SGHNT and YYREEE (reference sequence). The V end was cut by 1 base, the J end by 6 bases, with 13 bases between. This CDR3 has 15 residues. The chain's CDR3 is CASSLTVSGDEKLFF. In DNA, the CDR3 is TGTGCCAGCAGCTTGACGGTTTCGGGGGATGAAAAACTGTTTTTT.

V and J are TRBV5-1 and TRBJ1-1; D gene ambiguous. This CDR3 is built from 15 residues. The germline V gene encodes CDR1 SGHRS and CDR2 YFSETQ. The germline V and J ends were trimmed by 3 bases and 0 bases, with 12 bases remaining between them. The CDR3 DNA reads as TGCGCCAGCAGCTGGCAGGCGTCTATGAACACTGAAGCTTTCTTT. It codes for CASSWQASMNTEAFF.

This chain connects TRBV7-9 to TRBJ2-3; maybe TRBD2 (6 bases). CDR3 size: 13 residues. The V gene lost 6 bases and the J gene lost 0 bases, with 7 bases spanning the gap. CDR1 and CDR2 from the germline V gene are SEHNR and FQNEAQ (reference sequence). CDR3 residues: CASRGTSTDTQYF. In nucleotides, the CDR3 is TGTGCCAGCAGAGGGACTAGCACAGATACGCAGTATTTT.

This chain joins TRBV11-2 and TRBJ2-6; no definite D call. CDR1 SGHAT and CDR2 FQNNGV come from the germline V gene. The CDR3 loop spans 18 amino acids. V was trimmed by 3 bases and J by 3 bases, leaving 18 bases between them. The CDR3 loop reads CASSFPTDKPFGANVLTF. For the CDR3, the DNA is TGTGCCAGCAGCTTTCCGACTGATAAGCCCTTTGGGGCCAACGTCCTGACTTTC. The entire variable domain, with the rest obtained from reference TRBV11-2 and TRBJ2-6, is as follows: EAGVAQSPRYKIIEKRQSVAFWCNPISGHATLYWYQQILGQGPKLLIQFQNNGVVDDSQLPKDRFSAERLKGVDSTLKIQPAKLEDSAVYLCASSFPTDKPFGANVLTFGAGSRLTVL.

This rearrangement joins TRBV2 to TRBJ1-4; D perhaps matches TRBD1 (6 bases). Trimming removed 5 bases from V and 2 bases from J, with 9 bases in between. Germline V CDR1 and CDR2: SNHLY, FYNNEI. CDR3 size: 14 residues. The CDR3 reads CASSLQGTNEKLFF. In DNA form, the CDR3 reads TGTGCCAGCAGTTTACAGGGTACTAATGAAAAACTGTTTTTT. Variable domain in full (rest from reference TRBV2 and TRBJ1-4): EPEVTQTPSHQVTQMGQEVILRCVPISNHLYFYWYRQILGQKVEFLVSFYNNEISEKSEIFDDQFSVERPDGSNFTLKIRSTKLEDSAMYFCASSLQGTNEKLFFGSGTQLSVL.

The chain joins TRBV29-1 to TRBJ2-1; D possibly corresponds to TRBD2 (6 bases). V was shortened by 3 bases and J by 0 bases, with 6 bases between the two germline ends. Germline V gene sequence: CDR1 SQVTM, CDR2 ANQGSEA. The CDR3 spans 13 residues. In DNA, the CDR3 is TGCAGCGTTGACGGGAGCTCCTACAATGAGCAGTTCTTC. Its translation: CSVDGSSYNEQFF.

CDR3 in DNA: TGTGCCAGCAGTGAACTCAGGGGAAGAACCGGGGAGCTGTTTTTT. Translated: CASSELRGRTGELFF. This chain connects TRBV2 to TRBJ2-2; a possible D gene is TRBD1 (6 bases). CDR3 size: 15 residues. Germline assignment: CDR1 SNHLY and CDR2 FYNNEI. V lost 2 bases to trimming and J lost 5 bases, with 12 bases between them. The full variable domain, rest sourced from reference TRBV2 and TRBJ2-2, is EPEVTQTPSHQVTQMGQEVILRCVPISNHLYFYWYRQILGQKVEFLVSFYNNEISEKSEIFDDQFSVERPDGSNFTLKIRSTKLEDSAMYFCASSELRGRTGELFFGEGSRLTVL.

This clone was counted a single time. CDR3 region: CASSHRENTEAFF. The CDR3 DNA sequence: TGTGCCAGCAGCCACAGGGAGAACACTGAAGCTTTCTTT. The gene calls are TRBV4-2 and TRBJ1-1, with TRBD1 as a possible D gene (5 bases). CDR1 and CDR2 from the germline V gene are LGHNA and YNFKEQ. The V and J ends lost 3 bases and 1 base respectively, with 6 bases between them. The CDR3 runs to 13 residues.

The chain uses TRBV30 and TRBJ1-2, with a possible D match to TRBD1 (6 bases). Germline CDR1 GTSNPN, CDR2 SVGIG (reference sequence). The V gene lost 2 bases and the J gene lost 4 bases, with 14 bases spanning the gap. The CDR3 totals 14 residues. The CDR3 sequence: CAWSMRQATYGYTF. Here the CDR3 DNA reads TGTGCCTGGAGTATGCGACAGGCAACCTATGGCTACACCTTC.

The gene calls are TRBV5-6 and TRBJ1-1; D is unresolved. There are 13 residues in the CDR3. CDR1 and CDR2 (germline): SGHDT, YYEEEE. Trimming cost V 0 bases and J 5 bases, with 8 bases left between them. The CDR3 region is CASSLALETEAFF. For the CDR3, the DNA is TGTGCCAGCAGCTTGGCCCTCGAGACTGAAGCTTTCTTT.